The next 15 T cell receptor beta chains were all read from a single sample in a study of control samples from healthy donors and cancer patients. This table comes from immunoSEQ multiplex PCR, and its TCRdb copy is limited to in-frame clones, with some not included. This sample yields over 100,000 clones, of which around nine tenths are seen a single time; 2.5% belongs to the top ten. Sequenced material: blood. These receptors all come from a man between 35 and 55 years old in good health.

The chain joins TRBV12-3 or TRBV12-4 to TRBJ1-2; D perhaps matches TRBD1 (6 bases). Trimming cost V 1 base and J 8 bases, with 11 bases left between them. CDR3 length: 13 amino acids. The DNA of the CDR3 is TGTGCCAGCAGTTTAGGGACAGTGGGGGGCTACACCTTC. Translation: CASSLGTVGGYTF.

This clone was counted once. The chain joins TRBV5-1 to TRBJ1-2, with D uncertain. V was clipped by 4 bases and J by 5 bases, with 15 bases between them. CDR1 and CDR2 from the germline V gene are SGHRS and YFSETQ. The CDR3 has 14 residues. CDR3 sequence reads: CASSPTPGSYGYTF. CDR3 DNA sequence: TGCGCCAGCAGCCCAACACCGGGGTCTTATGGCTACACCTTC.

This chain connects TRBV6-4 to TRBJ1-5, with D possibly TRBD1 on 5 matching bases. CDR3 length equals 11 residues. Trimming cost V 9 bases and J 4 bases, with 7 bases left between them. Germline CDR1 and CDR2: MRHNA and SNTAGT. CDR3 DNA: TGTGCCAGGACAGTAAATCAGCCCCAGCATTTT. Amino acids: CARTVNQPQHF.

The chain recombines TRBV5-5 with TRBJ1-2, with D perhaps TRBD1 (6 bases). V was trimmed by 3 bases and J by 0 bases, leaving 24 bases between them. The CDR3 spans 19 residues. The germline V gene has CDR1 SGHKS and CDR2 YYEKEE (reference sequence). CDR3 in amino acids: CASSSTLIGGAFTNYGYTF. In nucleotides, the CDR3 is TGTGCCAGCAGCTCCACTCTAATAGGGGGAGCCTTCACTAACTATGGCTACACCTTC.

The chain combines TRBV2 with TRBJ1-5; 10 bases match TRBD1. The ends lost 5 bases at V and 5 bases at J; junction bases unmatched: 3. Germline V gene sequence: CDR1 SNHLY, CDR2 FYNNEI. This CDR3 spans 14 amino acids. The DNA for the CDR3 is TGTGCCAGCAGTCAGGACAGGGGGTATCAGCCCCAGCATTTT. Amino acid sequence: CASSQDRGYQPQHF.

The rearrangement links TRBV27 to TRBJ1-5; the D is unclear. V lost 2 bases and J 3 bases, leaving 11 bases between the germline ends. Germline V CDR1 and CDR2: MNHEY, SMNVEV (reference sequence). The CDR3 contains 15 residues. The CDR3 DNA follows: TGTGCCAGCAGTTTAAAACAGTACCCCAATCAGCCCCAGCATTTT. Translated: CASSLKQYPNQPQHF.

The chain carries TRBV2 and TRBJ2-1; 10 bases match TRBD1. Trimming took 10 bases from V and 6 from J; bases not matched to a gene: 9. Germline V gene lookup returns CDR1 SNHLY and CDR2 FYNNEI. The CDR3 is made up of 14 amino acids. DNA of the CDR3: TGTGCCACCATCAGGGACAGGGGCATCAATGAGCAGTTCTTC. This gives the protein CATIRDRGINEQFF.

This chain connects TRBV28 to TRBJ2-1; 7 bases map to TRBD2. Losses at the gene ends were 4 bases for V and 9 bases for J; bases not matched to a gene: 9. The CDR3 has 14 amino acids. Per the germline V gene, CDR1 is MDHEN and CDR2 is SYDVKM. CDR3 amino acids: CASSSLGGSGEQFF. For the CDR3, the DNA is TGTGCCAGCAGTTCGCTGGGAGGGTCAGGTGAGCAGTTCTTC.

The CDR3 protein is CASSESGIYNEQFF. CDR3 coding DNA: TGTGCCAGCAGTGAATCAGGGATCTACAATGAGCAGTTCTTC. J is TRBJ2-1 and V is TRBV25-1; D is possibly TRBD1 (5 bases). CDR1 MGHDK and CDR2 SYGVNS come from the germline V gene. Trimming took 1 base from V and 3 from J, leaving 7 bases between them. The CDR3 runs to 14 residues.

V and J are TRBV2 and TRBJ1-3; D may be TRBD1 (5 bases). CDR1 is SNHLY and CDR2 is FYNNEI in the germline V gene. The CDR3 spans 15 residues. The V end was cut by 6 bases, the J end by 0 bases, with 12 bases between. Written as DNA, the CDR3 is TGTGCCAGCAGAGCCGCAGGGTCCTCTGGAAACACCATATATTTT. Amino acids: CASRAAGSSGNTIYF. Variable domain in full (rest from reference TRBV2 and TRBJ1-3): EPEVTQTPSHQVTQMGQEVILRCVPISNHLYFYWYRQILGQKVEFLVSFYNNEISEKSEIFDDQFSVERPDGSNFTLKIRSTKLEDSAMYFCASRAAGSSGNTIYFGEGSWLTVV.

The chain couples TRBV29-1 to TRBJ1-2; 8 nucleotides line up with TRBD1. Trimming took 7 bases from V and 4 from J; bases not matched to a gene: 8. The CDR3 has 13 amino acids. Germline CDR1 reads SQVTM; CDR2 reads ANQGSEA. The CDR3 spells CSGASTGGYGYTF. Here the CDR3 DNA reads TGCAGCGGCGCAAGTACAGGGGGCTATGGCTACACCTTC.

This clone was seen only once. The genes are TRBV12-3 or TRBV12-4 and TRBJ2-1; no definite D call. The V gene lost 0 bases and the J gene lost 9 bases, with 3 bases spanning the gap. The CDR3 is made up of 11 amino acids. CDR3 sequence (DNA): TGTGCCAGCAGTTTAGCAGGTGAGCAGTTCTTC. Translated, it gives CASSLAGEQFF.

The rearrangement uses TRBV27 and TRBJ2-7; 7 bases are a match to TRBD1. V lost 2 bases to trimming and J lost 7 bases; unmatched junction nucleotides: 5. The germline V gene encodes CDR1 MNHEY and CDR2 SMNVEV (reference sequence). The CDR3 totals 13 residues. CDR3 loop: CASSLTNRGEQYF. CDR3 nucleotides: TGTGCCAGCAGTTTAACCAACAGGGGAGAGCAGTACTTC.

The rearrangement uses TRBV30 and TRBJ1-5; no firm D call. The CDR3 consists of 16 residues. V was shortened by 4 bases and J by 2 bases, with 18 bases between the two germline ends. Germline CDR1 GTSNPN, CDR2 SVGIG (reference sequence). For the CDR3, the DNA is TGTGCCTGGACCCCCCCGAGTTGGCGGGGCAATCAGCCCCAGCATTTT. Its translation: CAWTPPSWRGNQPQHF.

The rearrangement links TRBV7-2 to TRBJ2-5; D perhaps matches TRBD1 (5 bases). V shed 6 bases and J shed 1 base, with 9 bases lying between them. The CDR3 is made up of 13 amino acids. Germline V lookup: CDR1 SGHTA, CDR2 FQGNSA. CDR3 DNA: TGTGCCAGCAGTCAGGGCTCCCAAGAGACCCAGTACTTC. Translated: CASSQGSQETQYF.